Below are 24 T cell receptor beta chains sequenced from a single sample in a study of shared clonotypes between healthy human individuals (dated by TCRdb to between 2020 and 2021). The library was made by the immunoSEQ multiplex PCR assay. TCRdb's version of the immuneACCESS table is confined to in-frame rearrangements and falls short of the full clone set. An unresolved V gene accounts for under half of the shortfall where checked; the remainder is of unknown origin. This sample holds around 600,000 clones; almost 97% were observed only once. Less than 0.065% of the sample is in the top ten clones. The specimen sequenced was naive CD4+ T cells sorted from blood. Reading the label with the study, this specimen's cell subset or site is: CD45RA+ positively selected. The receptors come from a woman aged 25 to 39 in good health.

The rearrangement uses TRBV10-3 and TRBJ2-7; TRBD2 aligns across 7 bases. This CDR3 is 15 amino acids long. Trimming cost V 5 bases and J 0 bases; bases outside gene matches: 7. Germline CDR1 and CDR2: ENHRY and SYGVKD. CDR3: CAISSSSGSSYEQYF. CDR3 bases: TGTGCCATCAGTAGCTCTAGCGGTAGCTCCTACGAGCAGTACTTC.

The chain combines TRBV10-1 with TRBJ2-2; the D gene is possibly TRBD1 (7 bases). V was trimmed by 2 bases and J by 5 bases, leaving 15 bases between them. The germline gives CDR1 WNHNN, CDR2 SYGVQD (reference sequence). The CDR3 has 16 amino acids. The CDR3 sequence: CASSEAGQPGTGELFF. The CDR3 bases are TGCGCCAGCAGTGAGGCGGGACAGCCGGGTACCGGGGAGCTGTTTTTT.

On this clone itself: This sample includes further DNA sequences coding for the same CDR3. For the CDR3, the DNA is TGTGCCAGCAGTGTCAATTCCTACGAGCAGTACTTC. Protein: CASSVNSYEQYF. The chain carries TRBV2 and TRBJ2-7; D gene uncertain. The V gene lost 4 bases and the J gene lost 1 base, with 5 bases spanning the gap. The germline CDR1 and CDR2 sequences are SNHLY and FYNNEI. This CDR3 is 12 amino acids long.

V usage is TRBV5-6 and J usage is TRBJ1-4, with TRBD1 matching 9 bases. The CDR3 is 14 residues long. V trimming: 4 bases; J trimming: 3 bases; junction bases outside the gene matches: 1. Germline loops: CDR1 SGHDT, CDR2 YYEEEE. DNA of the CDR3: TGTGCCAGCAGCCGGACAGGGGCTAATGAAAAACTGTTTTTT. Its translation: CASSRTGANEKLFF.

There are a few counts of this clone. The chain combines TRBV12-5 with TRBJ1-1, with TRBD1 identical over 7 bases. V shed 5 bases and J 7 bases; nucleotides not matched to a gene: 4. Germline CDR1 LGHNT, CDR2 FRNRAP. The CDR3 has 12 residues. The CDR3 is CASGTGEGEAFF. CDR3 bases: TGTGCTAGTGGTACAGGGGAGGGTGAAGCTTTCTTT. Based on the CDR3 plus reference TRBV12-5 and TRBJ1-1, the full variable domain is DARVTQTPRHKVTEMGQEVTMRCQPILGHNTVFWYRQTMMQGLELLAYFRNRAPLDDSGMPKDRFSAEMPDATLATLKIQPSEPRDSAVYFCASGTGEGEAFFGQGTRLTVV.

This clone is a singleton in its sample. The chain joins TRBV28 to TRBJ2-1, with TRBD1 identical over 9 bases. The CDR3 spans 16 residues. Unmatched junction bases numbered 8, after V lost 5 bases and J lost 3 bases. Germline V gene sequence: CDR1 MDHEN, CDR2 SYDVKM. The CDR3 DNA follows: TGTGCCAGCAGTACGACAGGGGGTTCGGGCTACAATGAGCAGTTCTTC. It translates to CASSTTGGSGYNEQFF.

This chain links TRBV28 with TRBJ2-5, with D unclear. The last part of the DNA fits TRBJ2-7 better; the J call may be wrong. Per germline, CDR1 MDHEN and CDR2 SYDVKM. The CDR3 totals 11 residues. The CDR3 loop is CASSSRYEQYF. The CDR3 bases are TGTGCCAGCAGTTCCCGATACGAGCAGTACTTC.

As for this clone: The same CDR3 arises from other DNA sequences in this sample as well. CDR3 loop: CASSLEGYEQYF. In DNA, the CDR3 is TGTGCCAGCAGCTTAGAGGGGTACGAGCAGTACTTC. The rearrangement links TRBV13 to TRBJ2-7; perhaps TRBD1 as D (5 bases). The V end lost 1 base, the J end lost 4 bases, and 5 bases lay between the germline ends. This CDR3 is 12 amino acids long. The germline CDR1 and CDR2 sequences are PRHDT and FYEKMQ (reference sequence).

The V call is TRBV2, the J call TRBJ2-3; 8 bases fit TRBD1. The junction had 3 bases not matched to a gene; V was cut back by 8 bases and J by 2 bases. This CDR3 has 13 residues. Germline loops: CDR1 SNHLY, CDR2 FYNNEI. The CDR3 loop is CASHRGDTDTQYF. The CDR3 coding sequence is TGTGCCAGCCACAGGGGGGACACAGATACGCAGTATTTT.

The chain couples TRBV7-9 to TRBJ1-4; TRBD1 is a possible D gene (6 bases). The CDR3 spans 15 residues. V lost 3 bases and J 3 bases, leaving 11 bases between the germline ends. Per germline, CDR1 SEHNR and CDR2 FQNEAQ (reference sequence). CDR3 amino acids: CASSLGAQSNEKLFF. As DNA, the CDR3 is TGTGCCAGCAGCTTGGGGGCCCAATCTAATGAAAAACTGTTTTTT.

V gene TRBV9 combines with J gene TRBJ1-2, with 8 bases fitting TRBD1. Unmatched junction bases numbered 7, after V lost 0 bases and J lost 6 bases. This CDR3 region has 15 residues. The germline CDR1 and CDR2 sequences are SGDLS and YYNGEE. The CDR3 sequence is CASSVGARGLDGYTF. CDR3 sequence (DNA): TGTGCCAGCAGCGTAGGGGCCAGGGGGCTGGATGGCTACACCTTC.

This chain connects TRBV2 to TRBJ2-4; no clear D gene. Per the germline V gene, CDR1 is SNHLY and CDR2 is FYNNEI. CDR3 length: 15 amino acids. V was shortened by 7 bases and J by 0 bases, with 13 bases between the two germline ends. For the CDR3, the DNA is TGTGCCAGCATAGTTGGAAAATTAGCCAAAAACATTCAGTACTTC. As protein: CASIVGKLAKNIQYF.

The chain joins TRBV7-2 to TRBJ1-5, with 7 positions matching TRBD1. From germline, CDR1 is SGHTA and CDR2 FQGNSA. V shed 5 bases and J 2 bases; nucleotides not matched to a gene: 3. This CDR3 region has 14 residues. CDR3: CASSPGQGNQPQHF. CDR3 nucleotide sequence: TGTGCCAGCAGCCCAGGACAGGGCAATCAGCCCCAGCATTTT.

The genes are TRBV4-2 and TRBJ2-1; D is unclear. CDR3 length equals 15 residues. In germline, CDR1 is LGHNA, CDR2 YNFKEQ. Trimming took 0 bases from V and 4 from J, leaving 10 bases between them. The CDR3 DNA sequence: TGTGCCAGCAGCCAAGAAACTGCGAGGTACAATGAGCAGTTCTTC. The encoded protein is CASSQETARYNEQFF.

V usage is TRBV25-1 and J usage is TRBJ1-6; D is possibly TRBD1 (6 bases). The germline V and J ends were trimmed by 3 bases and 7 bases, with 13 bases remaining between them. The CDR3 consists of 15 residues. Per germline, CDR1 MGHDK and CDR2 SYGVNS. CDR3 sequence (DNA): TGTGCCAGCAGTGACATCCAGGGGCACAATTCACCCCTCCACTTT. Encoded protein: CASSDIQGHNSPLHF.

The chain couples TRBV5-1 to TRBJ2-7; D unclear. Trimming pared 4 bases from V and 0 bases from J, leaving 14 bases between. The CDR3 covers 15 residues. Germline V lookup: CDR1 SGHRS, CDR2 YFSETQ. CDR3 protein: CASSIRPQSSYEQYF. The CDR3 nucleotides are TGCGCCAGCAGCATTCGACCCCAGAGCTCCTACGAGCAGTACTTC. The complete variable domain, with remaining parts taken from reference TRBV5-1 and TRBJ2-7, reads KAGVTQTPRYLIKTRGQQVTLSCSPISGHRSVSWYQQTPGQGLQFLFEYFSETQRNKGNFPGRFSGRQFSNSRSEMNVSTLELGDSALYLCASSIRPQSSYEQYFGPGTRLTVT.

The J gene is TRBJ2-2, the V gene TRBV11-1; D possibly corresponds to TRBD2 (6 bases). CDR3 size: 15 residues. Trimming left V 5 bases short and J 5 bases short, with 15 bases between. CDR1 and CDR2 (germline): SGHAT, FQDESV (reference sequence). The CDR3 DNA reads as TGTGCCAGCAGCAAATCCGGAGGAGGGACCGGGGAGCTGTTTTTT. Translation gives CASSKSGGGTGELFF.

CDR3 nucleotides: TGCGCCAGCAGTCTGGACAGGGGAAACACAGATACGCAGTATTTT. Amino acid sequence: CASSLDRGNTDTQYF. The rearrangement links TRBV5-1 to TRBJ2-3; TRBD1 matches at 9 bases. From germline, CDR1 is SGHRS and CDR2 YFSETQ. V lost 5 bases, J lost 2 bases, and 6 bases stayed unmatched. CDR3 length: 15 amino acids.

The CDR3 DNA follows: TGTGCCAGCAGGCTACACAATGAGCAGTTCTTC. Encoded protein: CASRLHNEQFF. The chain employs TRBV6-6 and TRBJ2-1; D uncertain. CDR3 length: 11 residues. V was clipped by 6 bases and J by 5 bases, with 5 bases between them. CDR1 is MNHNY, CDR2 SVGAGI, per germline (reference sequence).

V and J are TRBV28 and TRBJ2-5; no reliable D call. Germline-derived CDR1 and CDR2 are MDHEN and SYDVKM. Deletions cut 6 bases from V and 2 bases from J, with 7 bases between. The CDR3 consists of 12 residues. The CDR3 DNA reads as TGTGCCAGCAGCGAGAAGCAAGAGACCCAGTACTTC. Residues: CASSEKQETQYF. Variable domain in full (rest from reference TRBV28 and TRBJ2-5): DVKVTQSSRYLVKRTGEKVFLECVQDMDHENMFWYRQDPGLGLRLIYFSYDVKMKEKGDIPEGYSVSREKKERFSLILESASTNQTSMYLCASSEKQETQYFGPGTRLLVL.

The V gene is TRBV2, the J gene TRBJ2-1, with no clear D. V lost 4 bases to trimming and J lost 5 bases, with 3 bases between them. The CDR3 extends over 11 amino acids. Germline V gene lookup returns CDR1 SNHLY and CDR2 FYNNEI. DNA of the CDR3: TGTGCCAGCAGTGTTAACAATGAGCAGTTCTTC. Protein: CASSVNNEQFF.

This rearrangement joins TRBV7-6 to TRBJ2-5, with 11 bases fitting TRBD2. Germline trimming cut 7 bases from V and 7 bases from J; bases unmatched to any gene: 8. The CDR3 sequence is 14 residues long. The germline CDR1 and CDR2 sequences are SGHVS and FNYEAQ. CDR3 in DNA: TGTGCCAGCAACAGACTAGCGGGAAGGGGGACCCAGTACTTC. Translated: CASNRLAGRGTQYF. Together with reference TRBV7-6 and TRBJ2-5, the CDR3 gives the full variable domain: GAGVSQSPRYKVTKRGQDVALRCDPISGHVSLYWYRQALGQGPEFLTYFNYEAQQDKSGLPNDRFSAERPEGSISTLTIQRTEQRDSAMYRCASNRLAGRGTQYFGPGTRLLVL.

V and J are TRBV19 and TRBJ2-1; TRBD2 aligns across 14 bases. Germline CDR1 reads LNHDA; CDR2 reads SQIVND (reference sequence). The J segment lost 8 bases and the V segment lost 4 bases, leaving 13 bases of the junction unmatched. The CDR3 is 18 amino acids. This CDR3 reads CASSTYPGLAGVSHEQFF. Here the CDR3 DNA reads TGTGCCAGTAGTACCTATCCGGGACTAGCGGGAGTTTCACATGAGCAGTTCTTC.

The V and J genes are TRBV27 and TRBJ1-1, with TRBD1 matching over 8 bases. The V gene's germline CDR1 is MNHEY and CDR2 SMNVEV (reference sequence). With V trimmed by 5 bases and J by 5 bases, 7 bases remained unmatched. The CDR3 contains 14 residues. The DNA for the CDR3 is TGTGCCAGCAGTCCAGGGACAGGTTGGACTGAAGCTTTCTTT. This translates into CASSPGTGWTEAFF.